This T cell receptor (beta chain) was sequenced during a study of CD8 T cells in Susac syndrome (dated by TCRdb to about 2019). General notes on the study: Whether CD8+ T cell activation and differentiation in Susac syndrome was antigen driven was tested using repertoire sequencing. What the authors observed across the whole study: The study acknowledged that relatively few individuals were included in the TCR sequencing and HLA analysis.

As regards this clonotype: The target of this receptor is not known. The sample holds no much larger clone one base away, and base qualities are not on file.

Peripheral blood CD8+ and CD4+ T cells from healthy donors, Susac syndrome patients and multiple sclerosis patients were profiled by high-throughput TCR beta sequencing. The multiple sclerosis controls were treatment-naive patients whose relapsing-remitting disease, either stable or active, fulfilled the revised McDonald criteria. Bulk CD8+ and CD4+ T cells were purified magnetically by negative isolation, whereas CD8+ TEMRA cells were enriched by FACS. Blood was drawn into EDTA tubes, processed within 24 hours, and PBMCs were isolated by density gradient centrifugation. PBMCs destined for TCR sequencing were cryopreserved in liquid nitrogen and later thawed in a 37 °C water bath. The sorted or isolated CD4+, CD8+ and CD8+ TEMRA cells had a purity of 90% or higher. RNA was extracted using the RNeasy kit, and roughly 0.5 to 1 ug of the RNA was reverse transcribed with random hexamers. TCR beta CDR3 regions were amplified with the immunoSEQ multiplex PCR assay covering 54 Vbeta and 13 Jbeta segments. PCR amplification bias was corrected using a synthetic template baseline for primer optimization and computational correction. In the paper's pipeline: Reads were assigned to V, D and J genes according to IMGT and analyzed in immunoSEQ Analyzer, with only productive sequences retained. To calculate clonality, Shannon entropy was normalized by log2 of the number of productive unique sequences and then subtracted from one. For each patient and control, public and private clones were evaluated within the 100 most prevalent clones. A clone was defined as Susac-specific if it was absent from the healthy and MS cohorts, from around 960 published viral clones and from other ImmuneACCESS disease sequences. Starting from the raw public reads, TCRdb applied fastp trimming at Q25, assembled clones with MiXCR and retained in-frame beta chains. Identical CDR3 proteins give one entry, which carries the most common genes and DNA. TCRdb, not the authors, supplied the V and J calls. A total of tens of thousands of distinct CDR3 sequences appear in this sample, under 96% of them only once. Of the sample, 0.09% to 0.13% falls within the top ten clones.

CDR1 and CDR2, per the germline V gene, are MDHEN and SYDVKM. The junction carries 12 bases between V and J, which are trimmed by 1 base and 2 bases respectively. The CDR3 sequence holds 15 residues, the cysteine and phenylalanine included. Left in the record is the CDR3 DNA by itself, 45 bases read in frame from the first base. Source material: CD4+ T cells from PBMCs. Recombination connected TRBV28 to TRBJ2-7; a tentative D call is TRBD1 (6 bases match). This receptor was identified in a human donor with multiple sclerosis. The DNA reads as follows: TGTGCCAGCAGTTTATCCGGGACACCTGCCTACGAGCAGTACTTC. This translates into CASSLSGTPAYEQYF.